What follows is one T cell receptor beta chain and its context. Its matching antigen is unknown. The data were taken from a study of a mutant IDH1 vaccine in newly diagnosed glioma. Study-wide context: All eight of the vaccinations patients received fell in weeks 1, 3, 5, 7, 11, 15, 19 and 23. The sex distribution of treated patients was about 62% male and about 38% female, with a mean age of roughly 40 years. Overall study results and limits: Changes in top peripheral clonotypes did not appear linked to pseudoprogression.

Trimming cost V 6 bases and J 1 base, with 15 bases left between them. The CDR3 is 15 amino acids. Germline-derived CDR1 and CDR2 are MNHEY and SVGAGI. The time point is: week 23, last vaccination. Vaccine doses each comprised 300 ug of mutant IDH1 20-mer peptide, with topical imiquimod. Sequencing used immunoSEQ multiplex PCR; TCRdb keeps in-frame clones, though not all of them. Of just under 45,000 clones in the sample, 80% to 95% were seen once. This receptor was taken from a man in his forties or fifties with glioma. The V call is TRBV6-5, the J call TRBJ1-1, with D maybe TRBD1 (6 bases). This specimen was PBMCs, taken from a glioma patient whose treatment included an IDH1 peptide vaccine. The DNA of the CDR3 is TGTGCCAGCAGACTACAGGGTCTGGGGAACACTGAAGCTTTCTTT. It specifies CASRLQGLGNTEAFF.